Presented here are 27 T cell receptor beta chains from one specimen sequenced in a study of metastatic and nonmetastatic thyroid tumors. Patients underwent thyroid surgery, and none had received any treatment before it. Via MiXCR, TCRdb re-called the PCR reads. The sample holds 30,000 to 45,000 clones; roughly 20% are singletons and the top ten take 15%. The specimen was blood. The receptor set was obtained from a female donor with papillary thyroid cancer or a benign thyroid nodule (not recorded which). Some clones in this sample may be carry-over from other donors' samples.

As concerns this clone: An end of the junction does not agree with germline; a read error may underlie this. This CDR3 is also generated by other DNA sequences in the sample. The chain is built from TRBV30 and TRBJ2-3; a possible D gene is TRBD2 (5 bases). The CDR3 contains 12 residues. CDR1 and CDR2 from the germline V gene are GTSNPN and SVGIG (reference sequence). CDR3 nucleotides: TGTGCCTGGAGTTTAGCAGCGGATACACAGTATTTT. It yields the protein CAWSLAADTQYF.

This clone was recorded many times. The chain combines TRBV20-1 with TRBJ2-1; 13 positions match TRBD2. With 8 bases clipped from V and 7 bases from J, the junction kept 8 bases outside the gene matches. This CDR3 region has 14 residues. Germline V gene lookup returns CDR1 DFQATT and CDR2 SNEGSKA (reference sequence). The CDR3 sequence is CSPPGLAGVNEQFF. The CDR3 DNA reads as TGCAGTCCGCCCGGACTAGCGGGAGTTAATGAGCAGTTCTTC.

The chain employs TRBV6-1 and TRBJ1-2; TRBD1 is a possible D gene (5 bases). V was clipped by 5 bases and J by 8 bases, with 12 bases between them. Germline V gene data show CDR1 as MNHNS and CDR2 as SASEGT. The CDR3 has 12 residues. Written as DNA, the CDR3 is TGTGCCAGCAGTAAGCAGGGATCGGGCTACACCTTC. Translation: CASSKQGSGYTF.

This clone was counted between two and nine times. DNA of the CDR3: TGTGCCAGCAGTGACGGGACTAGCGGGGGAAATGAGCAGTTCTTC. This translates into CASSDGTSGGNEQFF. This rearrangement joins TRBV6-4 to TRBJ2-1; 14 bases match TRBD2. The length of the CDR3 is 15 residues. Trimming took 2 bases from V and 7 from J; bases not matched to a gene: 1. Germline V gene lookup returns CDR1 MRHNA and CDR2 SNTAGT.

This clone was found a few times. A much larger clone lies a single base off, so this may be a read error. The rearrangement joins TRBV20-1 to TRBJ2-7; D is uncertain. CDR3 length equals 12 residues. Germline V gene lookup returns CDR1 DFQATT and CDR2 SNEGSKA (reference sequence). V lost 6 bases and J 6 bases, leaving 15 bases between the germline ends. The CDR3 sequence is CSAPNQIVEQYF. CDR3 DNA: TGCAGTGCCCCTAATCAAATCGTCGAGCAGTACTTC.

The chain uses TRBV5-1 and TRBJ1-2, with a tentative D call TRBD1 (6 bases). Germline V gene lookup returns CDR1 SGHRS and CDR2 YFSETQ. V lost 5 bases to trimming and J lost 4 bases, with 15 bases between them. This CDR3 has 14 residues. The CDR3 protein is CASSPGQSTYGYTF. The CDR3 nucleotides are TGCGCCAGCAGTCCTGGACAGTCAACCTATGGCTACACCTTC.

There are many counts of this clone. The CDR3 sequence: CASSPPSGGTEAFF. The CDR3 nucleotides are TGTGCCAGCAGCCCACCGTCAGGGGGGACTGAAGCTTTCTTT. The rearrangement joins TRBV9 to TRBJ1-1, with 7 bases identical to TRBD1. Germline values: CDR1 SGDLS, CDR2 YYNGEE. V was pared by 4 bases and J by 5 bases, with 8 bases of the junction left unmatched. This CDR3 contains 14 residues.

In this sample, this clone turned up many times. The rearrangement joins TRBV20-1 to TRBJ1-1; D is possibly TRBD1 (6 bases). The V end was cut by 0 bases, the J end by 6 bases, with 14 bases between. Per the germline V gene, CDR1 is DFQATT and CDR2 is SNEGSKA (reference sequence). CDR3 length: 14 amino acids. CDR3 residues: CSARDPRRGAEAFF. In nucleotides, the CDR3 is TGCAGTGCTAGAGACCCGCGAAGGGGGGCTGAAGCTTTCTTT.

This clone was counted ten times or more. The chain joins TRBV5-1 to TRBJ2-5; unclear D gene. The V gene lost 0 bases and the J gene lost 3 bases, with 15 bases spanning the gap. The CDR3 totals 16 residues. From germline, CDR1 is SGHRS and CDR2 YFSETQ. CDR3 residues: CASSLGSADGEETQYF. CDR3 DNA: TGCGCCAGCAGCTTGGGCTCCGCGGATGGGGAAGAGACCCAGTACTTC.

Notes on this clone: A read error may produce the germline difference seen at one junction end. This chain uses TRBV15 with TRBJ2-7; a weak D match, TRBD1 (5 bases). The CDR3 contains 13 residues. Germline loops: CDR1 LNHNV, CDR2 YYDKDF (reference sequence). The CDR3 region has the DNA TGTGCCACCAGCAGATATCAGGGTTACGATCAGTACTTC. The encoded protein is CATSRYQGYDQYF.

As for this clone: A much bigger clone sits one base away, suggesting this may be a read error. The chain couples TRBV5-6 to TRBJ2-6, with D perhaps matching TRBD1 (5 bases). This CDR3 has 16 residues. Looked up from germline, CDR1 is SGHDT and CDR2 is YYEEEE. CDR3 DNA: TGTGCCAGCAGCTTGGCCGGTAGGCCTGGGGCCAACTTCCTGACTTTC. Translating gives CASSLAGRPGANFLTF.

Within the sample, this clone is medium-sized. J is TRBJ2-7 and V is TRBV6-1; D is perhaps TRBD1 (6 bases). V was pared by 6 bases and J by 1 base, with 19 bases between. The CDR3 has 16 residues. Germline V gene lookup returns CDR1 MNHNS and CDR2 SASEGT. Here the CDR3 reads CASRDGSQQGSYEQYF. CDR3 bases: TGTGCCAGCAGGGACGGCTCCCAACAGGGATCCTACGAGCAGTACTTC.

CDR3 protein: CASSSTGGSYNEQFF. DNA of the CDR3: TGTGCCAGCAGCTCAACGGGAGGTTCCTACAATGAGCAGTTCTTC. J is TRBJ2-1 and V is TRBV11-2; the match to TRBD2 covers 7 bases. The CDR3 contains 15 residues. V gave up 4 bases and J gave up 1 base; unmatched junction bases: 4. Germline V CDR1 and CDR2: SGHAT, FQNNGV.

Concerning this clone itself: A much larger clonotype is one base distant, so this may be a read error. The chain links TRBV20-1 to TRBJ2-5, with 10 nucleotides matching TRBD2. Germline assignment: CDR1 DFQATT and CDR2 SNEGSKA (reference sequence). This CDR3 is 14 amino acids long. The V and J ends lost 4 bases and 5 bases, in that order; junction bases with no gene match: 7. The CDR3 sequence: CSATGLAVGETQYF. DNA of the CDR3: TGCAGTGCTACTGGACTAGCGGTGGGTGAGACCCAGTACTTC.

V gene TRBV20-1 combines with J gene TRBJ2-5; 10 bases align to TRBD1. Germline V gene sequence: CDR1 DFQATT, CDR2 SNEGSKA (reference sequence). The CDR3 consists of 14 residues. The V and J ends lost 2 bases and 6 bases, in that order; junction bases with no gene match: 6. This CDR3 reads CSARTTGGAKTQYF. In DNA form, the CDR3 reads TGCAGTGCTAGAACGACAGGGGGCGCAAAGACCCAGTACTTC.

This clone has ten or more counts. The gene calls are TRBV9 and TRBJ2-2; the D is unclear. The CDR3 totals 13 residues. Germline CDR1 SGDLS, CDR2 YYNGEE. Trimming pared 4 bases from V and 5 bases from J, leaving 9 bases between. CDR3 coding DNA: TGTGCCAGCAGCCCTAGGGTTACCGGGGAGCTGTTTTTT. Residues: CASSPRVTGELFF. Full variable domain (rest looked up from reference TRBV9 and TRBJ2-2): DSGVTQTPKHLITATGQRVTLRCSPRSGDLSVYWYQQSLDQGLQFLIQYYNGEERAKGNILERFSAQQFPDLHSELNLSSLELGDSALYFCASSPRVTGELFFGEGSRLTVL.

This clone was seen many times. The chain recombines TRBV20-1 with TRBJ1-1, with D possibly matching TRBD1 (5 bases). Germline V CDR1 and CDR2: DFQATT, SNEGSKA (reference sequence). The CDR3 consists of 14 residues. V lost 2 bases to trimming and J lost 4 bases, with 14 bases between them. CDR3 sequence reads: CSARSRGRATEAFF. The CDR3 coding sequence is TGCAGTGCTAGATCTAGGGGTCGGGCCACTGAAGCTTTCTTT.

This chain links TRBV15 with TRBJ2-5; the D is unclear. The CDR3 sequence is 14 residues long. With 1 base removed from V and 4 bases from J, the gap between germline ends came to 10 bases. Germline V gene sequence: CDR1 LNHNV, CDR2 YYDKDF (reference sequence). Here the CDR3 DNA reads TGTGCCACCAGCAGAGGACTGGACCCAGAGACCCAGTACTTC. This encodes CATSRGLDPETQYF.

This clone appeared a few times. The gene calls are TRBV6-1 and TRBJ1-5; D is perhaps TRBD1 (5 bases). CDR1 is MNHNS and CDR2 is SASEGT in the germline V gene. V was clipped by 7 bases and J by 8 bases, with 21 bases between them. This CDR3 spans 15 amino acids. CDR3 DNA sequence: TGTGCCAGCATCGGGGGGTGGGAGGAATCAGAGCCCCAGCATTTT. Encoded protein: CASIGGWEESEPQHF.

To note about this clone: A junction boundary mismatches the germline segment, possibly from a read error. The V and J genes are TRBV2 and TRBJ2-6; TRBD1 might be the D (5 bases). This CDR3 region has 16 residues. Per the germline V gene, CDR1 is SNHLY and CDR2 is FYNNEI. The CDR3, as DNA: TGTGCCAGCAGGCGGATTATCAGCTCTGGGGCAAACGTCATGACTTTC. Protein sequence: CASRRIISSGANVMTF.

The V gene is TRBV20-1, the J gene TRBJ2-7, with D unresolved. Trimming removed 0 bases from V and 9 bases from J, with 12 bases in between. Germline V CDR1 and CDR2: DFQATT, SNEGSKA (reference sequence). The CDR3 sequence is 12 residues long. The CDR3, as DNA: TGCAGTGCTAGAGATGCTGCTCCGCCGCAGTACTTC. Translated, it gives CSARDAAPPQYF.

This clone was seen many times. The V call is TRBV7-9, the J call TRBJ2-7; 7 bases match TRBD1. The CDR3 has 15 residues. The germline V gene encodes CDR1 SEHNR and CDR2 FQNEAQ (reference sequence). The trim removed 5 bases at V and 6 bases at J, leaving 13 bases unmatched. This chain's CDR3 is CASSRGTEPEGEQYF. The CDR3 DNA follows: TGTGCCAGCAGCCGAGGGACAGAGCCTGAGGGCGAGCAGTACTTC.

This clone was counted many times. The chain is built from TRBV6-4 and TRBJ1-3; 7 positions match TRBD1. The V and J ends lost 5 bases and 0 bases, in that order; junction bases with no gene match: 4. Looked up from germline, CDR1 is MRHNA and CDR2 is SNTAGT. The CDR3 is made up of 15 amino acids. CDR3 sequence: CASSTDRRSGNTIYF. Written as DNA, the CDR3 is TGTGCCAGCAGTACGGACAGGCGCTCTGGAAACACCATATATTTT.

Sample share makes this clone medium-sized. V usage is TRBV28 and J usage is TRBJ1-5; 10 positions agree with TRBD1. From germline, CDR1 is MDHEN and CDR2 SYDVKM. The CDR3 covers 13 residues. With V trimmed by 8 bases and J by 7 bases, 5 bases remained unmatched. The CDR3, as DNA: TGTGCCAGCGGGACAGGGGAATTCCAGCCCCAGCATTTT. As protein: CASGTGEFQPQHF.

At least ten counts were recorded for this clone. The J gene is TRBJ1-2, the V gene TRBV30; D call uncertain. Per the germline V gene, CDR1 is GTSNPN and CDR2 is SVGIG (reference sequence). V gave up 3 bases and J gave up 3 bases, with 14 bases separating them. This CDR3 has 14 residues. The CDR3 protein is CAWRREGLDYGYTF. In DNA, the CDR3 is TGTGCCTGGAGGCGGGAAGGGCTGGACTATGGCTACACCTTC.

This clone has a count of ten or more. Within the sample, other DNA sequences also encode this same CDR3. This chain connects TRBV27 to TRBJ2-2, with unresolved D. The V and J ends lost 1 base and 1 base respectively, with 1 base between them. The CDR3 extends over 13 amino acids. The germline V gene has CDR1 MNHEY and CDR2 SMNVEV (reference sequence). The CDR3 DNA sequence: TGTGCCAGCAGTTTATTGAACACCGGGGAGCTGTTTTTT. Encoded protein: CASSLLNTGELFF.

Ten or more counts support this clone. V and J are TRBV5-5 and TRBJ1-5; D uncertain. V shed 0 bases and J shed 0 bases, with 7 bases lying between them. The CDR3 covers 15 residues. Germline V gene sequence: CDR1 SGHKS, CDR2 YYEKEE (reference sequence). The CDR3 is CASSLGGYSNQPQHF. In nucleotides, the CDR3 is TGTGCCAGCAGCTTGGGGGGTTATAGCAATCAGCCCCAGCATTTT.